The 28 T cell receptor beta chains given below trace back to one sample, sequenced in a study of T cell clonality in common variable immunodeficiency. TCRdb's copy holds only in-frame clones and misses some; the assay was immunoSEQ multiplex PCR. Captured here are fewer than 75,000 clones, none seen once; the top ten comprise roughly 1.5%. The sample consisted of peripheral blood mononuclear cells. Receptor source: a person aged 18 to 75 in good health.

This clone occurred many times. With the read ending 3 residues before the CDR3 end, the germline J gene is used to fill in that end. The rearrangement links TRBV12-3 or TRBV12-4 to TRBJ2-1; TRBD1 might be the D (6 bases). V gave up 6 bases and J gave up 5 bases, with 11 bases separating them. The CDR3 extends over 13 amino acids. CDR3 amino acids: CASRPGQNNEQFF. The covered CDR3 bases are TGTGCCAGCAGACCGGGACAAAACAATGAG.

CDR3 DNA (partial): TGTGCCAGTAGTATTGTGGTAGCGGGAGGACATGAG. It specifies CASSIVVAGGHE. The entire CDR3 protein is CASSIVVAGGHEQFF. This chain links TRBV19 with TRBJ2-1; TRBD2 aligns across 10 bases. Coverage ceases 3 residues before the CDR3 finishes, and the germline J gene fills in the end. With 3 bases clipped from V and 8 bases from J, the junction kept 7 bases outside the gene matches. Germline V CDR1 and CDR2: LNHDA, SQIVND (reference sequence). The CDR3 has 15 residues.

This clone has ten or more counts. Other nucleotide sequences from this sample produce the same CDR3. Here the CDR3 reads CASSLEAGTYEQYF. Incomplete CDR3 DNA: TGTGCCAGCAGCTTAGAAGCGGGGACATACGAG. The rearrangement links TRBV7-8 to TRBJ2-7; a weak D match, TRBD2 (7 bases). The read ends 3 residues shy of where the CDR3 ends; the end is completed using the germline J gene. The germline V and J ends were trimmed by 1 base and 4 bases, with 11 bases remaining between them. Germline loops: CDR1 SGHVS, CDR2 FQNEAQ. This CDR3 has 14 residues.

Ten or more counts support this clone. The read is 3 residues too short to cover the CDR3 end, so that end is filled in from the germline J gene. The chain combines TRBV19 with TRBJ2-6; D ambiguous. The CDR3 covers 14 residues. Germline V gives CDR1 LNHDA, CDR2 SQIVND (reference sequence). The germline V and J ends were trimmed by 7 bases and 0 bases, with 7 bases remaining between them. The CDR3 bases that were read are TGTGCCAGTACAGAACCCTCTGGGGCCAACGTC. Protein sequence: CASTEPSGANV. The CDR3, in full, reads CASTEPSGANVLTF.

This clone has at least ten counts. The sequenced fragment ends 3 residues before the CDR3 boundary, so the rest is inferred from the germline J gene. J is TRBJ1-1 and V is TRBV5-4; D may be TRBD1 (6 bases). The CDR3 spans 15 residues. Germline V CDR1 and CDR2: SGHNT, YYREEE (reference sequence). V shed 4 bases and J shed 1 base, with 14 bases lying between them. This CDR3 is CASSGGGPRNTEAFF. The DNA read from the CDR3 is TGTGCCAGCAGCGGAGGGGGTCCCCGGAACACTGAA.

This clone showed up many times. The DNA read from the CDR3 is TGCAGCGTTGAAGATGGGGGCTCCGGAGGTCGTGGC. This encodes CSVEDGGSGGRG. The whole CDR3 sequence reads CSVEDGGSGGRGYTF. The rearrangement uses TRBV29-1 and TRBJ1-2, with a tentative D call TRBD1 (6 bases). With the read ending 3 residues before the CDR3 end, the germline J gene is used to fill in that end. The germline V and J ends were trimmed by 0 bases and 7 bases, with 18 bases remaining between them. Germline CDR1 SQVTM, CDR2 ANQGSEA. There are 15 residues in the CDR3. Combining the CDR3 with reference TRBV29-1 and TRBJ1-2 gives the whole variable domain SAVISQKPSRDICQRGTSLTIQCQVDSQVTMMFWYRQQPGQSLTLIATANQGSEATYESGFVIDKFPISRPNLTFSTLTVSNMSPEDSSIYLCSVEDGGSGGRGYTFGSGTRLTVV.

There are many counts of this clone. CDR3 sequence: CASSFGTSGTDTQYF. CDR3 DNA (partial): TGTGCCAGCAGCTTCGGGACTAGCGGAACAGATACG. V and J are TRBV11-1 and TRBJ2-3; TRBD2 matches 11 bases. The read is 3 residues too short to cover the CDR3 end, so that end is filled in from the germline J gene. The CDR3 extends over 15 amino acids. Germline V gene lookup returns CDR1 SGHAT and CDR2 FQDESV (reference sequence). J lost 3 bases, V lost 3 bases, and 2 bases had no gene match.

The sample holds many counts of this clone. The CDR3 loop is CASSFYRTGEGLWNTEAFF. CDR3 DNA (partial): TGTGCCAGCAGTTTCTACAGGACAGGGGAAGGTTTGTGGAACACTGAA. The gene calls are TRBV28 and TRBJ1-1; 9 nucleotides align to TRBD1. The read finishes 3 residues shy of the CDR3 end, and the germline J gene is used to complete it. V lost 3 bases to trimming and J lost 1 base; unmatched junction nucleotides: 15. In germline, CDR1 is MDHEN, CDR2 SYDVKM. This CDR3 has 19 residues.

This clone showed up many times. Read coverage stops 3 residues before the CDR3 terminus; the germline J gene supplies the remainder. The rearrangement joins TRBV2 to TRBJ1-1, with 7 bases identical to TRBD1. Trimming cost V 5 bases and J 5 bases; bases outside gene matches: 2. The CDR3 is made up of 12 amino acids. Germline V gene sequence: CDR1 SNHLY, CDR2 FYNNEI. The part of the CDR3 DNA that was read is TGTGCCAGCAGTACAGGGGTGACTGAA. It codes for CASSTGVTE. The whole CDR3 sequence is CASSTGVTEAFF.

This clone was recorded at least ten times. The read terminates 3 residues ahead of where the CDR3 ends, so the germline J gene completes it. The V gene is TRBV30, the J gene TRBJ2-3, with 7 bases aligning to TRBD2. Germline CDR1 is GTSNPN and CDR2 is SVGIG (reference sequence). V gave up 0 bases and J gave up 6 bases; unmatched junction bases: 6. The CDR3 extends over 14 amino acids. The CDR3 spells CAWSVLAGADTQYF. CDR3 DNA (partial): TGTGCCTGGAGTGTTTTGGCGGGAGCGGATACG. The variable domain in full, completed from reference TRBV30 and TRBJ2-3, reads SQTIHQWPATLVQPVGSPLSLECTVEGTSNPNLYWYRQAAGRGLQLLFYSVGIGQISSEVPQNLSASRPQDRQFILSSKKLLLSDSGFYLCAWSVLAGADTQYFGPGTRLTVL.

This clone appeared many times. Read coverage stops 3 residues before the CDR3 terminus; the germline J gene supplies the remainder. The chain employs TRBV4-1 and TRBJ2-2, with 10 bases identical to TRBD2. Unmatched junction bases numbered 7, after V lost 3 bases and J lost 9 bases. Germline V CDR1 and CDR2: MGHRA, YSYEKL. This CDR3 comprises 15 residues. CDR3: CASSHHTSGDWELFF. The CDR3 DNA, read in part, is TGCGCCAGCAGCCACCACACTAGCGGGGACTGGGAG.

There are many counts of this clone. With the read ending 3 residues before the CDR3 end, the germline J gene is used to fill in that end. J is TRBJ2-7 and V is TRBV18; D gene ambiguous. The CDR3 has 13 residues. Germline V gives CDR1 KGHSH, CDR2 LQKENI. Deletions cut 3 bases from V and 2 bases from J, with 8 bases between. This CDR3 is CASSPAETYEQYF. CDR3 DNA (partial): TGTGCCAGCTCACCGGCGGAGACCTACGAG.

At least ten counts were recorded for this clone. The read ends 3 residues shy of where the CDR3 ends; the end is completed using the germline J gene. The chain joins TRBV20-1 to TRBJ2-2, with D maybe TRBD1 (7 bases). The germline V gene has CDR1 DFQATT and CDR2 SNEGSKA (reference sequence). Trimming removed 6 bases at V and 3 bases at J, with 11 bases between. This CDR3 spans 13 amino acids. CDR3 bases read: TGCAGTGCCGCGGGACAGTACACCGGGGAG. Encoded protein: CSAAGQYTGE. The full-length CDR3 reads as CSAAGQYTGELFF.

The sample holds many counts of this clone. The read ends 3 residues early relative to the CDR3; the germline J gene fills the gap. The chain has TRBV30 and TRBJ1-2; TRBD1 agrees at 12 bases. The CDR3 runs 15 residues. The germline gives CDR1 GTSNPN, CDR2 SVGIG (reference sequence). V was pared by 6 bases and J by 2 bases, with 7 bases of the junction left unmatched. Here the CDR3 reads CACPRDRGPNYGYTF. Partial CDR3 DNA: TGTGCCTGCCCCCGGGACAGGGGGCCGAACTATGGC.

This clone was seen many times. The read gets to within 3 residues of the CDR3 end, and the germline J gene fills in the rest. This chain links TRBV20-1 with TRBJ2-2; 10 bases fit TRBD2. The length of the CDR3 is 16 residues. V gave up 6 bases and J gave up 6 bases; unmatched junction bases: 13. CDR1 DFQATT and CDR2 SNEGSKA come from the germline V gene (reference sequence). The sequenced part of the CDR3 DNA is TGCAGTGCGACCCATTTAGCGGGAGGCTTCGCCGGGGAG. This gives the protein CSATHLAGGFAGE. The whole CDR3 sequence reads CSATHLAGGFAGELFF.

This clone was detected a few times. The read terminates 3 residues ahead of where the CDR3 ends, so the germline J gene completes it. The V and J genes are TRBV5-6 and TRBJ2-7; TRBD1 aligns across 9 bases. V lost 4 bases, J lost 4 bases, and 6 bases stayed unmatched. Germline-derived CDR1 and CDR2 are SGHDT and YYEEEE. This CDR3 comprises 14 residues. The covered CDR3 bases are TGTGCCAGCAGCGCGGACAGGGGCGGGTACGAG. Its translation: CASSADRGGYE. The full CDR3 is CASSADRGGYEQYF.

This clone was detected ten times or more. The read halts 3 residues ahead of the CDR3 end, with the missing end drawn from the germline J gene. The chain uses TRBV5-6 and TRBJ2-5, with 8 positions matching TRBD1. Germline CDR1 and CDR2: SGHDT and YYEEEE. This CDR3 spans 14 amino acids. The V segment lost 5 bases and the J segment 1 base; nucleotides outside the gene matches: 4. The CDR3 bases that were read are TGTGCCAGCAGTCGACAGGGGCTCCAAGAGACC. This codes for CASSRQGLQET. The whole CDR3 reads CASSRQGLQETQYF.

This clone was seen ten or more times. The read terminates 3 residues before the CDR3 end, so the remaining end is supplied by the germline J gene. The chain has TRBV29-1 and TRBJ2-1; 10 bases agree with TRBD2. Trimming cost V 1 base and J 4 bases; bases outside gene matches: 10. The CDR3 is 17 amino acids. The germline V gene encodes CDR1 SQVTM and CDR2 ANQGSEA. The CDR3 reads CSVEGIKASGSYNEQFF. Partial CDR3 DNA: TGCAGCGTTGAAGGCATTAAGGCTAGCGGGAGTTACAATGAG.

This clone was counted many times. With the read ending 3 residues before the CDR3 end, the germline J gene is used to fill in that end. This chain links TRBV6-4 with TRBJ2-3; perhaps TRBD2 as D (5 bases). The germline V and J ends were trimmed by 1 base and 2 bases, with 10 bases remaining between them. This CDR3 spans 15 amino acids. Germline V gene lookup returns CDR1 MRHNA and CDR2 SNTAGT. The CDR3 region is CASSDFLAPTDTQYF. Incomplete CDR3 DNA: TGTGCCAGCAGTGACTTTTTAGCGCCCACAGATACG.

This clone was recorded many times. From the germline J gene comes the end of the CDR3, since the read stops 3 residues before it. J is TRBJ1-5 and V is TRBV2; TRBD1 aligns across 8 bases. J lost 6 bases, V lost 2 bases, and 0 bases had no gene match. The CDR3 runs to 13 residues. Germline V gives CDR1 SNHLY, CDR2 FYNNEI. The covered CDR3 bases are TGTGCCAGCAGTGAACAGGGGGCTCAGCCC. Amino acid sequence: CASSEQGAQP. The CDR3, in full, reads CASSEQGAQPQHF.

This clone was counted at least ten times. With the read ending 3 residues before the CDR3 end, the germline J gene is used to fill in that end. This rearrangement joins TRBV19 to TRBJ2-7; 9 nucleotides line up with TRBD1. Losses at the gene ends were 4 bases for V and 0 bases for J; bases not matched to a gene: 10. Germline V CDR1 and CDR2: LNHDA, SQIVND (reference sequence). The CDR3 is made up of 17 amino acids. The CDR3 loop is CASSRETGGGLSYEQYF. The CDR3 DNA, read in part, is TGTGCCAGTAGTAGAGAGACAGGGGGGGGCCTCTCCTACGAG.

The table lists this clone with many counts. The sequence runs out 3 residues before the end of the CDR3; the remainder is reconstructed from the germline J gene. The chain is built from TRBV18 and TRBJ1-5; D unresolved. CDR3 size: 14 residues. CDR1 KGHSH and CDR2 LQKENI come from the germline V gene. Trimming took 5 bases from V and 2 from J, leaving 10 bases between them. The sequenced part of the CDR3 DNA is TGTGCCAGCTCATTGCAGGAGGGCAATCAGCCC. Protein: CASSLQEGNQP. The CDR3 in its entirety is CASSLQEGNQPQHF.

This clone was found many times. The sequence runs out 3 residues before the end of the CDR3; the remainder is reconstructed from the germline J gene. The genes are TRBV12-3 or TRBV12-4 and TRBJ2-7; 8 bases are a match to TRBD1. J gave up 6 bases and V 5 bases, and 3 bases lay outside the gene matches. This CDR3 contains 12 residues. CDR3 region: CASSGTGGEQYF. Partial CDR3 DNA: TGTGCCAGCAGTGGAACAGGGGGCGAG.

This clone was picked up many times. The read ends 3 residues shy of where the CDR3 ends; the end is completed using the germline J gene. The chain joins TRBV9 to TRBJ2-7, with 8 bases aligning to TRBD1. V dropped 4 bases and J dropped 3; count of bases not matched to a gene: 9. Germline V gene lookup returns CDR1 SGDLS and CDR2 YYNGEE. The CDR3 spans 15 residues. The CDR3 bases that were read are TGTGCCAGCAGCCCCCGGACAGGGTATGACTACGAG. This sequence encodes CASSPRTGYDYE. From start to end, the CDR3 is CASSPRTGYDYEQYF.

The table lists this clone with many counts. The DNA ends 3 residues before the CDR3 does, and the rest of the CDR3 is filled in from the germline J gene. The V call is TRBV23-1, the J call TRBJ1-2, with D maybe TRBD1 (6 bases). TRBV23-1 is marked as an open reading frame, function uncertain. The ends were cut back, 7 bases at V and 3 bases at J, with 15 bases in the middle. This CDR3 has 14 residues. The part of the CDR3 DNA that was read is TGCGCCAGCACCCATGGACAGAAACACTATGGC. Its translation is CASTHGQKHYG. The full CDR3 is CASTHGQKHYGYTF.

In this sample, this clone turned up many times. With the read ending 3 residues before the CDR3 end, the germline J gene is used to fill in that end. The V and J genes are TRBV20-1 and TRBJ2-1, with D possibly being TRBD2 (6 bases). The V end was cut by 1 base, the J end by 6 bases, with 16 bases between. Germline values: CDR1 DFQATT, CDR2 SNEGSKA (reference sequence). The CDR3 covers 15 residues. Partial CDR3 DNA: TGCAGTGCTAGAGGAGGCGGATCCGGGGGCAATGAG. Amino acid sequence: CSARGGGSGGNE. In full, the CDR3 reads CSARGGGSGGNEQFF.

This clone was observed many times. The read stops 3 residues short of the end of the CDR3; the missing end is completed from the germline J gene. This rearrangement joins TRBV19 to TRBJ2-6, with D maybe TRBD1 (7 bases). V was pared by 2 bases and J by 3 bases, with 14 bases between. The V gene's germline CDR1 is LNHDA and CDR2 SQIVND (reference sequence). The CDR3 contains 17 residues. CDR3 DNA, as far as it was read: TGTGCCAGTAGTATATCGGCAGGGGGGTATGGGGCCAACGTC. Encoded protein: CASSISAGGYGANV. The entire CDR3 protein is CASSISAGGYGANVLTF.

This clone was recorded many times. This CDR3 reads CASSPLSRVAGEKLFF. The CDR3 DNA, read in part, is TGTGCCAGCTCACCTCTCTCCCGGGTGGCGGGTGAAAAA. The V and J genes are TRBV18 and TRBJ1-4; no clear D. The CDR3 end lies 3 residues beyond the end of the read and is filled in from the germline J gene. The length of the CDR3 is 16 residues. CDR1 and CDR2 from the germline V gene are KGHSH and LQKENI. The V end lost 3 bases, the J end lost 7 bases, and 18 bases lay between the germline ends. The variable domain in full, completed from reference TRBV18 and TRBJ1-4, reads NAGVMQNPRHLVRRRGQEARLRCSPMKGHSHVYWYRQLPEEGLKFMVYLQKENIIDESGMPKERFSAEFPKEGPSILRIQQVVRGDSAAYFCASSPLSRVAGEKLFFGSGTQLSVL.